This T cell receptor beta chain was captured by sequencing in a study of graft-versus-host responses after intestinal transplantation. Study overall: Recipients obtained multivisceral, liver-intestinal, or isolated intestinal transplants. Each patient got anti-thymocyte globulin induction, then tacrolimus and steroids for around three years. Whole-study findings and limits: High graft-versus-host to host-versus-graft clonal ratios were found in allografts of patients who had graft-donor T cell macrochimerism. Present in recipient marrow, GvH clones included some that appeared first in ileum or blood.

TCRdb keeps only in-frame clones here, not all; method: immunoSEQ multiplex PCR. The table records tens of thousands of clones, 82% of them present only once. With respect to this clone: Its antigen is unidentified.

Germline V gene lookup returns CDR1 SEHNR and CDR2 FQNEAQ (reference sequence). The CDR3 is 14 residues long. With 4 bases clipped from V and 4 bases from J, the junction kept 4 bases outside the gene matches. The sample consisted of unstimulated CD4+ T cells sorted from spleen or lymph node cells, taken before intestinal transplant. The source of this sequence is a human donor who received an intestinal transplant. This chain connects TRBV7-9 to TRBJ1-1, with 9 bases matching TRBD1. CDR3 DNA: TGTGCCAGCAGCTCCGGGACAGGGATCACTGAAGCTTTCTTT. Protein: CASSSGTGITEAFF.